These 14 T cell receptor beta chains were all obtained from the same sample, sequenced in a study of T-cell reconstitution after alpha-beta-depleted transplantation in children. Preparation of the TCRbeta library involved a method that used unique molecular identifiers. A single record per CDR3 protein comes from TCRdb applying MiXCR to the PCR reads. The table shows about 310,000 distinct CDR3 sequences, with approximately 20% occurring only once. This specimen consisted of PBMCs, mostly from graft donor cells, obtained 180 days after TCRalphabeta/CD19-depleted stem cell transplant. The source is a male patient between 5 and 17 years old who had a stem cell transplant for acute lymphoblastic leukemia, so the T cells may come from the graft donor.

The chain has TRBV6-2 or TRBV6-3 and TRBJ2-1, with a tentative D call TRBD1 (6 bases). The V end was cut by 6 bases, the J end by 6 bases, with 30 bases between. The CDR3 contains 19 residues. CDR1 and CDR2 from the germline V gene are MNHEY and SVGEGT. For the CDR3, the DNA is TGTGCCAGCAGCCGCCACCCGTTAATTTTTACAGGGAATGGCAATGAGCAGTTCTTC. Protein product: CASSRHPLIFTGNGNEQFF.

This clonotype has only a few counts. This chain uses TRBV7-6 with TRBJ1-5; D unresolved. This CDR3 has 16 amino acids. The V and J ends lost 5 bases and 0 bases respectively, with 14 bases between them. Germline CDR1 and CDR2: SGHVS and FNYEAQ. CDR3 nucleotides: TGTGCCAGCAGCCGGGAGGCCCACAATAGCAATCAGCCCCAGCATTTT. As protein: CASSREAHNSNQPQHF.

Only one count was recorded for this clonotype. CDR3 DNA: TGTGCCAGCAGCTTAGGGGGGGCAGGCCCTATAGAGCAGTACTTC. Residues: CASSLGGAGPIEQYF. The chain recombines TRBV7-8 with TRBJ2-7; D is perhaps TRBD1 or TRBD2 (6 bases each). CDR1 and CDR2 (germline): SGHVS, FQNEAQ. This CDR3 comprises 15 residues. V lost 1 base and J lost 7, with 17 bases in between.

This chain joins TRBV20-1 and TRBJ2-7; 11 positions match TRBD2. The length of the CDR3 is 15 residues. Germline lookup yields CDR1 DFQATT and CDR2 SNEGSKA (reference sequence). The V gene end was trimmed by 3 bases and the J gene end by 3 bases; junction bases not matched to a gene: 7. This CDR3 reads CSARDPLAGGYEQYF. Here the CDR3 DNA reads TGCAGTGCTAGGGACCCTCTAGCGGGAGGCTACGAGCAGTACTTC.

This chain joins TRBV6-5 and TRBJ2-7; D remains unclear. Germline CDR1 and CDR2: MNHEY and SVGAGI. Trimming took off 0 bases at V and 3 bases at J, with 12 bases between the two ends. This CDR3 has 15 residues. Here the CDR3 reads CASSYSGAWDYEQYF. CDR3 DNA: TGTGCCAGCAGTTACTCGGGCGCCTGGGACTACGAGCAGTACTTC.

J is TRBJ2-1 and V is TRBV4-1; 8 bases fit TRBD2. Germline CDR1 and CDR2: MGHRA and YSYEKL. Losses at the gene ends were 3 bases for V and 3 bases for J; bases not matched to a gene: 16. CDR3 length: 19 residues. The CDR3 region is CASSQFPLDTGTSYNEQFF. Written as DNA, the CDR3 is TGCGCCAGCAGCCAGTTCCCGCTTGATACCGGGACTAGCTACAATGAGCAGTTCTTC.

The rearrangement uses TRBV5-4 and TRBJ2-1; no reliable D call. The germline V gene encodes CDR1 SGHNT and CDR2 YYREEE (reference sequence). V was clipped by 0 bases and J by 9 bases, with 10 bases between them. This CDR3 comprises 13 residues. In nucleotides, the CDR3 is TGTGCCAGCAGCTTGGACAGAGTCATTGAGCAGTTCTTC. Its translation is CASSLDRVIEQFF.

This clonotype was counted a few times. The chain employs TRBV4-1 and TRBJ2-3; 8 nucleotides align to TRBD2. Looked up from germline, CDR1 is MGHRA and CDR2 is YSYEKL. V lost 4 bases, J lost 2 bases, and 2 bases stayed unmatched. This CDR3 has 14 residues. This CDR3 reads CASSLTSVTDTQYF. The CDR3 DNA reads as TGCGCCAGCAGCCTGACTAGCGTCACAGATACGCAGTATTTT.

This chain uses TRBV5-1 with TRBJ2-3; D unresolved. The V gene's germline CDR1 is SGHRS and CDR2 YFSETQ. V was clipped by 0 bases and J by 2 bases, with 10 bases between them. This CDR3 region has 15 residues. CDR3: CASSLVGPATDTQYF. Here the CDR3 DNA reads TGCGCCAGCAGCTTGGTCGGCCCGGCCACAGATACGCAGTATTTT.

On this clonotype itself: One end of the junction fails to match germline, which may point to a read error. The V gene is TRBV7-6, the J gene TRBJ2-5, with 7 bases fitting TRBD1. Germline CDR1 is SGHVS and CDR2 is FNYEAQ. This CDR3 comprises 16 residues. CDR3 sequence: CASSLGATGPLGTKYF. The CDR3 coding sequence is TGTGCCAGCAGCTTAGGGGCGACAGGGCCACTGGGGACCAAGTACTTC.

This clonotype was counted only a few times. The CDR3 here is CASSLAYLKSYEQYF. The CDR3, as DNA: TGTGCCAGCAGCTTAGCCTACCTTAAGTCCTACGAGCAGTACTTC. The rearrangement links TRBV7-2 to TRBJ2-7; no clear D gene. CDR1 and CDR2 from the germline V gene are SGHTA and FQGNSA. Between the trimmed V and J ends, which lost 0 bases and 1 base, there was a span of 10 bases. This CDR3 has 15 residues.

The chain is built from TRBV6-5 and TRBJ2-3; 7 bases are a match to TRBD2. Germline V gene data show CDR1 as MNHEY and CDR2 as SVGAGI. CDR3 length: 16 amino acids. Trimming at V came to 4 bases and at J to 2 bases, leaving 9 bases not matched to a gene. CDR3 protein: CASSSLLAASTDTQYF. CDR3 DNA sequence: TGTGCCAGCAGTTCTTTGCTAGCGGCGTCCACAGATACGCAGTATTTT.

The chain joins TRBV7-6 to TRBJ1-5; D not certain. Trimming stripped 3 bases from V and 4 bases from J, with 7 bases between. The CDR3 contains 13 residues. Germline assignment: CDR1 SGHVS and CDR2 FNYEAQ. The CDR3 region is CASSFSVNQPQHF. The CDR3, as DNA: TGTGCCAGCAGCTTTTCGGTAAATCAGCCCCAGCATTTT.

The chain joins TRBV7-9 to TRBJ2-2, with a possible D match to TRBD1 (5 bases). The germline V gene has CDR1 SEHNR and CDR2 FQNEAQ (reference sequence). This CDR3 has 17 residues. Trimming removed 5 bases at V and 0 bases at J, with 16 bases between. CDR3 DNA: TGTGCCAGCAGCCGACCCCAGGGTTTCACGAACACCGGGGAGCTGTTTTTT. It is translated as CASSRPQGFTNTGELFF.